This T cell receptor beta chain is drawn from a study of low-dose radiotherapy and immunotherapy resistance in tumors (dated 2022 in TCRdb). About the investigation overall: Patients in Cohort 1 were given 0.5 Gy per fraction every 2 weeks, and the prescribed total PTV dose was 6.5 Gy. Intravenous cyclophosphamide at 200 mg/m2 was administered every two weeks, one day ahead of each radiation and immunotherapy administration. Patients in Cohort 2 were given 1 Gy per fraction every two weeks, for a total of 13 Gy across 26 weeks. Patients were given nivolumab as a 240 mg flat dose every two weeks and ipilimumab at 1 mg/kg every six weeks, with both drugs delivered intravenously. The trial did not randomize participants into treatment groups. Eight patients were included in the translational analysis, namely three from the first dose cohort plus the first five from the second dose cohort. Patients took aspirin 300 mg orally once daily for four cycles, starting on cycle 1 day 1.

Sequencing relied on an Illumina HiSeq 2500. First-strand cDNA was synthesized using Superscript III and a set of TRAV- and TRBV-specific primers, so that both TCRalpha and TCRbeta chains were covered. TCRs were amplified for approximately 20 PCR cycles with Phusion, using a constant-region primer paired with the adapter attached to the V primers. Isolated mRNA was amplified with the MessageAmp II aRNA Amplification Kit, using a roughly 16-hour in vitro transcription at 37°C. mRNA for TCR sequencing was isolated with the Dynabeads mRNA DIRECT Purification Kit. A second approximately 25-cycle Phusion PCR added indexed Illumina adapters, and products were purified with AMPure XP beads. The paper's data handling went like this. Custom Perl scripts were used to pool TCR sequences that encoded the same protein, to remove out-of-frame sequences, and to calculate the abundance of each clonotype. The analysis excluded TCR sequences that were supported by just one read. Shannon entropy, Gini index, clonality, richness, and the frequency of TCRs shared between repertoires were included as repertoire metrics. TCRdb itself trimmed the public reads at Q25 with fastp, ran MiXCR and retained productive beta chains. Identical CDR3 proteins give one entry, which carries the most common genes and DNA. The V and J calls reflect TCRdb's pipeline rather than the authors' work. Recorded for this sample are tens of thousands of distinct CDR3 sequences; roughly 19% of them occurred a single time. Roughly 2.8% of the sample is taken by the ten largest.

Interpreted using the paper, the time point label stands for: before trial treatment. Donors were enrolled in RACIN, a single-arm phase I dose-escalation trial in which nivolumab, ipilimumab, aspirin, low-dose cyclophosphamide and low-dose radiotherapy were combined. To be eligible, a patient needed to have an advanced solid tumor that was TIL-negative. The germline ends are 26 bases apart after V is trimmed by 10 bases and J by 2 bases. Based on the germline V gene, the CDR1 and CDR2 sequences are MNHNS and SASEGT. The CDR3 contains 17 residues, cysteine and phenylalanine counted. Solely the CDR3 DNA is kept, with 51 bases framed from the first base. Many counts were recorded for this clonotype. What antigen it recognizes has not been identified. Per-base qualities were not stored, and no clone one base away is much larger.

The source was PBMCs, collected before treatment. The chain was built from TRBV6-1 and TRBJ2-5, and TRBD1 may be the D gene, going by 8 matching bases. The clonotype originates from a male donor with prostate cancer. The CDR3 has the sequence CAISGTGVGRNQETQYF. The nucleotide sequence is TGTGCCATCAGCGGGACAGGCGTTGGTCGTAATCAAGAGACCCAGTACTTC.